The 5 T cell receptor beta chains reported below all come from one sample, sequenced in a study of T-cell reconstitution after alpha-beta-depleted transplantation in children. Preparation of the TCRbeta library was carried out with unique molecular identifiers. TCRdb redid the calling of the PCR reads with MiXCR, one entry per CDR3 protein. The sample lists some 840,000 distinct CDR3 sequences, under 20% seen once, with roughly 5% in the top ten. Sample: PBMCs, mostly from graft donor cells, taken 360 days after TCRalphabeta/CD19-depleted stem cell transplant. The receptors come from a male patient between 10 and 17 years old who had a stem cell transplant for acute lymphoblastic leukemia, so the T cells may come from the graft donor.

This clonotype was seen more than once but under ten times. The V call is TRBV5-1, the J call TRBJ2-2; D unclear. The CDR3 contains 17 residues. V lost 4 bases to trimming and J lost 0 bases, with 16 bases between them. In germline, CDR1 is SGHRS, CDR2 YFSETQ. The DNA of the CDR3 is TGCGCCAGCAGCGAAGGGATCAGGTGGACGAACACCGGGGAGCTGTTTTTT. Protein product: CASSEGIRWTNTGELFF.

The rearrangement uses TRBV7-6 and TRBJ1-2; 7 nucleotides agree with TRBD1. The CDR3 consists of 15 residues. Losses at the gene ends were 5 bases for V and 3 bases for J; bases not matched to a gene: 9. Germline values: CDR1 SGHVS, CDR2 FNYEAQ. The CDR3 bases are TGTGCCAGCAGCCCAACAACAGGGGCCTACTATGGCTACACCTTC. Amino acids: CASSPTTGAYYGYTF.

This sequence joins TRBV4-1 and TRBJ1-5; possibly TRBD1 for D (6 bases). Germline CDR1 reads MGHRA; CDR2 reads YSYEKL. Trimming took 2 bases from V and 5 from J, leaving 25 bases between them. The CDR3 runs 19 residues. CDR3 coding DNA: TGCGCCAGCAGCCAAATGGGGGCCAGGGCACTGGGTCCGGATCAGCCCCAGCATTTT. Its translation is CASSQMGARALGPDQPQHF.

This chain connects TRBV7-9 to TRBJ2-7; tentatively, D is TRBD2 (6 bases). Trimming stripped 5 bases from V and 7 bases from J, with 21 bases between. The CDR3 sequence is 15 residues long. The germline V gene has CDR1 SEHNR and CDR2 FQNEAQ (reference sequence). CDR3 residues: CASSPPLAPPGEQYF. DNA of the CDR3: TGTGCCAGCAGCCCCCCCCTAGCGCCCCCCGGGGAGCAGTACTTC. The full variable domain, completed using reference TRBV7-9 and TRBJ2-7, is DTGVSQNPRHKITKRGQNVTFRCDPISEHNRLYWYRQTLGQGPEFLTYFQNEAQLEKSRLLSDRFSAERPKGSFSTLEIQRTEQGDSAMYLCASSPPLAPPGEQYFGPGTRLTVT.

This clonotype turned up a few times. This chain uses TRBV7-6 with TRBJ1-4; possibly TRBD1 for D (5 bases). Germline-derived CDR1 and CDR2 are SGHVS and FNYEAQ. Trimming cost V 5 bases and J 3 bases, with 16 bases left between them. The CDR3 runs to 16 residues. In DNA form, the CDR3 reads TGTGCCAGCAGCCCCCGTCCGGGGGTGGCTAATGAAAAACTGTTTTTT. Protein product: CASSPRPGVANEKLFF.